These T cell receptor beta chains were read from a single sample in a study of blood T cell repertoires in COVID-19. Sequencing used immunoSEQ multiplex PCR; TCRdb keeps in-frame clones, though not all of them. The top ten hold roughly 4.3% of the sample, which has about 300,000 clones, 90% seen once. Sample: PBMCs or T cells enriched from blood (not recorded which). All receptors derive from a woman younger than 35 with acute COVID-19. CDR3s include the opening cysteine and the closing phenylalanine or tryptophan. The D gene is left open where the match is weak. Not all rows give a size; the values are once, few, many and, for expanded clones, a class.

V gene: TRBV7-9; D gene: TRBD2; clone size: .; J gene: TRBJ2-1; CDR3 protein: CASSLSGGRGNEQFF; CDR3 DNA: TGTGCCAGCAGCTTATCTGGCGGGAGGGGCAATGAGCAGTTCTTC
V gene: TRBV14; D gene: .; clone size: .; J gene: TRBJ2-2; CDR3 protein: CASSQDAAVPGTGELFF; CDR3 DNA: TGTGCCAGCAGCCAAGATGCGGCAGTGCCCGGTACCGGGGAGCTGTTTTTT
V gene: TRBV18; D gene: TRBD1; clone size: .; J gene: TRBJ1-5; CDR3 protein: CASSRGQGVSQPQHF; CDR3 DNA: TGTGCCAGCTCTCGCGGACAGGGCGTAAGTCAGCCCCAGCATTTT
V gene: TRBV27; D gene: TRBD2; clone size: .; J gene: TRBJ2-3; CDR3 protein: CASSLRLATTDTQYF; CDR3 DNA: TGTGCCAGCAGTTTACGACTAGCGACCACAGATACGCAGTATTTT
V gene: TRBV29-1; D gene: TRBD2; clone size: .; J gene: TRBJ2-7; CDR3 protein: CSVGVLAGDSSYEQYF; CDR3 DNA: TGCAGCGTCGGGGTCCTAGCGGGAGACAGTTCCTACGAGCAGTACTTC
V gene: TRBV2; D gene: .; clone size: .; J gene: TRBJ1-2; CDR3 protein: CASSPERDRRHGYTF; CDR3 DNA: TGTGCCAGCAGTCCAGAGAGAGACAGAAGACATGGCTACACCTTC
V gene: TRBV6-5; D gene: TRBD2; clone size: .; J gene: TRBJ2-7; CDR3 protein: CASSTSGSSYEQYF; CDR3 DNA: TGTGCCAGCAGTACCAGCGGGAGCTCCTACGAGCAGTACTTC
V gene: TRBV30; D gene: .; clone size: once; J gene: TRBJ1-1; CDR3 protein: CAWKTGLWNTEAFF; CDR3 DNA: TGTGCCTGGAAAACCGGACTGTGGAACACTGAAGCTTTCTTT
V gene: TRBV27; D gene: .; clone size: .; J gene: TRBJ2-1; CDR3 protein: CASSGGASGYNEQFF; CDR3 DNA: TGTGCCAGCAGTGGGGGGGCATCGGGCTACAATGAGCAGTTCTTC
V gene: TRBV27; D gene: .; clone size: .; J gene: TRBJ2-7; CDR3 protein: CASSGHSREQYF; CDR3 DNA: TGTGCCAGCAGTGGGCATAGTCGTGAGCAGTACTTC
V gene: TRBV7-9; D gene: .; clone size: .; J gene: TRBJ2-7; CDR3 protein: CASSARAGGSEQYF; CDR3 DNA: TGTGCCAGCAGCGCTAGGGCAGGGGGGTCCGAGCAGTACTTC
V gene: TRBV18; D gene: .; clone size: .; J gene: TRBJ1-4; CDR3 protein: CASSPATGVSNEKLFF; CDR3 DNA: TGTGCCAGCTCACCAGCGACAGGTGTCAGTAATGAAAAACTGTTTTTT